The 14 T cell receptor beta chains below all came from one sample that was sequenced in a study of vaccination and CD4 T cells after COVID-19. Antigens for these TCRs are unknown. The Oncomine TCR Beta short-read assay was applied to DNA of cultured CD4+ T cells. TCRdb re-derived calls from the PCR reads in MiXCR, one entry per CDR3 protein. Of about 25,000 distinct CDR3 sequences listed, 35% to 55% are singletons. The sample's treatment: approximately 9-day PBMC culture with coronavirus spike peptide pools or control peptides (ViraFEST assay). The material sequenced was CD4+ T cells from blood, cultured in vitro. All receptors derive from a human donor who had recovered from COVID-19.

The gene calls are TRBV20-1 and TRBJ2-7; TRBD1 agrees at 7 bases. Germline V gives CDR1 DFQATT, CDR2 SNEGSKA (reference sequence). CDR3 length: 14 amino acids. Germline trimming cut 5 bases from V and 0 bases from J; bases unmatched to any gene: 7. CDR3 coding DNA: TGCAGTGCTCGACAGGGTTGGGGCTCCTACGAGCAGTACTTC. It yields the protein CSARQGWGSYEQYF.

This chain joins TRBV7-2 and TRBJ2-1; 10 nucleotides agree with TRBD2. CDR3 length: 15 amino acids. Per the germline V gene, CDR1 is SGHTA and CDR2 is FQGNSA. The V segment lost 5 bases and the J segment 5 bases; nucleotides outside the gene matches: 6. CDR3 in DNA: TGTGCCAGCAGCCTTATAGCGGGAGGCCACAATGAGCAGTTCTTC. Amino acid sequence: CASSLIAGGHNEQFF.

This clonotype was detected a few times. The chain uses TRBV29-1 and TRBJ2-7; 7 nucleotides align to TRBD2. Looked up from germline, CDR1 is SQVTM and CDR2 is ANQGSEA. This CDR3 has 11 residues. V lost 7 bases, J lost 4 bases, and 4 bases stayed unmatched. The CDR3 spells CSAGGTYEQYF. CDR3 nucleotides: TGCAGCGCGGGAGGAACTTACGAGCAGTACTTC.

This chain connects TRBV24-1 to TRBJ2-2, with 7 bases matching TRBD1. In germline, CDR1 is KGHDR, CDR2 SFDVKD. With 3 bases clipped from V and 3 bases from J, the junction kept 6 bases outside the gene matches. CDR3 length: 16 amino acids. CDR3 amino acids: CATSDPRTGDTGELFF. Written as DNA, the CDR3 is TGTGCCACCAGTGATCCTCGGACAGGCGACACCGGGGAGCTGTTTTTT.

This clonotype was counted between two and nine times. The V and J genes are TRBV7-2 and TRBJ2-3; D gene ambiguous. The germline V gene has CDR1 SGHTA and CDR2 FQGNSA. This CDR3 has 16 amino acids. Trimming left V 5 bases short and J 4 bases short, with 19 bases between. Here the CDR3 DNA reads TGTGCCAGCAGCCAACGAAACCTCGACCGAGCAGATACGCAGTATTTT. Translation: CASSQRNLDRADTQYF.

The genes are TRBV7-9 and TRBJ2-7; TRBD2 matches 8 bases. Germline lookup yields CDR1 SEHNR and CDR2 FQNEAQ (reference sequence). After removal of 2 bases from V and 3 bases from J, the junction contained 3 bases not matched to a gene. The CDR3 spans 14 residues. In DNA form, the CDR3 reads TGTGCCAGCAGCTTAAGGGGGACTAGCTACGAGCAGTACTTC. It codes for CASSLRGTSYEQYF.

CDR3 loop: CASSLGGGPDTQYF. The CDR3 DNA reads as TGTGCCAGCAGCTTAGGAGGGGGGCCAGATACGCAGTATTTT. V gene TRBV7-2 combines with J gene TRBJ2-3; D may be TRBD1 or TRBD2 (6 bases each). Trimming left V 1 base short and J 4 bases short, with 9 bases between. This CDR3 spans 14 amino acids. Germline assignment: CDR1 SGHTA and CDR2 FQGNSA.

This chain links TRBV18 with TRBJ1-1, with TRBD1 as a possible D gene (6 bases). V dropped 3 bases and J dropped 3 bases, with 17 bases sitting between them. This CDR3 spans 16 amino acids. The germline gives CDR1 KGHSH, CDR2 LQKENI. The CDR3 coding sequence is TGTGCCAGCTCACCGACCATCCTCAGGGGCGACACTGAAGCTTTCTTT. It codes for CASSPTILRGDTEAFF.

The genes are TRBV28 and TRBJ2-3, with D uncertain. Germline CDR1 reads MDHEN; CDR2 reads SYDVKM. V lost 2 bases and J 0 bases, leaving 9 bases between the germline ends. The CDR3 has 15 amino acids. This CDR3 is CASSLDRLSTDTQYF. DNA for the CDR3: TGTGCCAGCAGTTTAGATCGATTAAGCACAGATACGCAGTATTTT.

This clonotype was detected only a few times. The rearrangement joins TRBV2 to TRBJ1-2; possibly TRBD1 for D (6 bases). CDR3 length: 15 residues. CDR1 is SNHLY and CDR2 is FYNNEI in the germline V gene. V shed 6 bases and J shed 0 bases, with 14 bases lying between them. Written as DNA, the CDR3 is TGTGCCAGCAGGTTGGAGGGGGTAGCTAACTATGGCTACACCTTC. Translating it yields CASRLEGVANYGYTF.

J is TRBJ1-1 and V is TRBV5-1, with D possibly matching TRBD1 (5 bases). The CDR3 length is 16 residues. V lost 0 bases, J lost 4 bases, and 16 bases lay in between. Germline CDR1 reads SGHRS; CDR2 reads YFSETQ. The CDR3 protein is CASSLGRGNSVTEAFF. Written as DNA, the CDR3 is TGCGCCAGCAGCTTGGGGAGGGGTAACTCGGTCACTGAAGCTTTCTTT.

This sequence joins TRBV7-2 and TRBJ2-5; D might be TRBD2 (5 bases). The CDR3 is 14 residues long. Germline lookup yields CDR1 SGHTA and CDR2 FQGNSA. V lost 7 bases and J 5 bases, leaving 17 bases between the germline ends. CDR3: CASTQRLAGETQYF. DNA of the CDR3: TGTGCCAGCACCCAGCGGCTAGCCGGGGAGACCCAGTACTTC.

This chain uses TRBV6-2 or TRBV6-3 with TRBJ1-2; a weak D match, TRBD1 (6 bases). V lost 1 base and J lost 4, with 22 bases in between. The CDR3 totals 18 residues. Germline CDR1 is MNHEY and CDR2 is SVGEGT. The CDR3, as DNA: TGTGCCAGCAGTTACTTCTTAAAGGACAGTAGGCTACTCTATGGCTACACCTTC. Protein: CASSYFLKDSRLLYGYTF.

The chain links TRBV19 to TRBJ1-5; TRBD1 agrees at 7 bases. V dropped 5 bases and J dropped 2; count of bases not matched to a gene: 6. Germline V gives CDR1 LNHDA, CDR2 SQIVND (reference sequence). The CDR3 spans 15 residues. The CDR3 reads CASSADRSGNQPQHF. The CDR3 bases are TGTGCCAGTAGTGCGGACAGGAGCGGCAATCAGCCCCAGCATTTT.